This T cell receptor beta chain was obtained from a study of Graves' ophthalmopathy and Graves' hyperthyroidism. About the research overall: Peripheral blood was gathered at the point of initial diagnosis, before any treatment started.

Hyperthyroidism qualified as stable when ophthalmopathy did not develop within 18 months of follow-up. Amplification of TCR beta CDR3 regions used RNA transcripts. Following a first-round RT-PCR that used HTBI primers, a second-round multiplex PCR was carried out. TCRdb reprocessed the multiplex PCR reads with MiXCR, giving one entry per CDR3 protein. The sample yields 600,000 to 650,000 distinct CDR3 sequences, approximately 21% seen once. There are many counts of this clonotype. This CDR3 is 14 amino acids long. J gave up 7 bases and V 7 bases, and 9 bases lay outside the gene matches. The sequencing sample was made of peripheral blood. The genes are TRBV12-3 or TRBV12-4 and TRBJ1-5, with TRBD1 matching 8 bases. The sequence was collected from a woman between 18 and 29 years old with stable Graves' hyperthyroidism. Some clones in this sample may be carry-over from other donors' samples. The CDR3 sequence: CASTGTGTRQPQHF. CDR3 nucleotide sequence: TGTGCCAGCACCGGGACAGGAACTCGGCAGCCCCAGCATTTT.